Below, 27 T cell receptor beta chains from the same sample are listed, as sequenced in a study of blood T cell repertoires in COVID-19. The repertoire was sequenced with immunoSEQ multiplex PCR; TCRdb's copy has only in-frame clones and lacks some. The sample records approximately 50,000 clones, 90% being singletons. Source material: peripheral blood. These receptor sequences come from a human donor in a cohort sampled during active COVID-19.

The rearrangement uses TRBV29-1 and TRBJ1-4, with D unclear. From germline, CDR1 is SQVTM and CDR2 ANQGSEA. The CDR3 is made up of 11 amino acids. V was trimmed by 3 bases and J by 6 bases, leaving 5 bases between them. CDR3 sequence reads: CSVDIDEKLFF. CDR3 nucleotide sequence: TGCAGCGTTGATATAGATGAAAAACTGTTTTTT.

The chain uses TRBV9 and TRBJ2-7; possible D gene TRBD1, 6 bases. V gave up 7 bases and J gave up 2 bases, with 10 bases separating them. The CDR3 is 12 amino acids. Germline V lookup: CDR1 SGDLS, CDR2 YYNGEE. The CDR3 here is CASGDNPYEQYF. The CDR3 DNA sequence: TGTGCCAGCGGGGACAACCCCTACGAGCAGTACTTC.

The chain employs TRBV6-4 and TRBJ2-3; TRBD2 aligns across 7 bases. With V trimmed by 6 bases and J by 7 bases, 10 bases remained unmatched. CDR1 and CDR2 from the germline V gene are MRHNA and SNTAGT. This CDR3 has 14 amino acids. The CDR3 loop is CASSSQRDPHTQYF. As DNA, the CDR3 is TGTGCCAGCAGCTCTCAGCGGGACCCCCATACGCAGTATTTT.

The rearrangement joins TRBV19 to TRBJ2-7; 8 bases fit TRBD2. This CDR3 comprises 13 residues. The J segment lost 3 bases and the V segment lost 6 bases, leaving 4 bases of the junction unmatched. The germline CDR1 and CDR2 sequences are LNHDA and SQIVND (reference sequence). CDR3 nucleotide sequence: TGTGCCAGTAGCTCTGGGACTAGCTACGAGCAGTACTTC. Translated, it gives CASSSGTSYEQYF.

The chain employs TRBV6-6 and TRBJ1-3; D ambiguous. This CDR3 contains 14 residues. V was cut by 7 bases and J by 0 bases, with 10 bases left in between. Germline CDR1 and CDR2: MNHNY and SVGAGI (reference sequence). This CDR3 is CASKEGSSGNTIYF. CDR3 sequence (DNA): TGTGCCAGCAAGGAGGGAAGCTCTGGAAACACCATATATTTT.

This clone came up once. Here the CDR3 reads CATSPSRRGGTDEETQYF. Written as DNA, the CDR3 is TGTGCCACCAGCCCTAGTCGAAGAGGGGGGACAGACGAAGAGACCCAGTACTTC. The genes are TRBV24-1 and TRBJ2-5; D may be TRBD1 (7 bases). CDR3 length: 18 amino acids. Germline V gene sequence: CDR1 KGHDR, CDR2 SFDVKD. Between the trimmed V and J ends, which lost 7 bases and 3 bases, there was a span of 26 bases.

The chain is built from TRBV19 and TRBJ2-2, with D maybe TRBD2 (6 bases). CDR1 and CDR2 from the germline V gene are LNHDA and SQIVND (reference sequence). Trimming pared 5 bases from V and 5 bases from J, leaving 18 bases between. CDR3 size: 16 residues. The CDR3 loop is CASSSPGTPITGELFF. The CDR3, as DNA: TGTGCCAGTAGTTCCCCCGGGACTCCGATTACCGGGGAGCTGTTTTTT.

The chain has TRBV10-3 and TRBJ2-5; 11 bases agree with TRBD2. V was clipped by 3 bases and J by 4 bases; unmatched bases: 1. Per germline, CDR1 ENHRY and CDR2 SYGVKD. This CDR3 spans 14 amino acids. CDR3 sequence reads: CAISEGTSGETQYF. The CDR3 nucleotides read TGTGCCATCAGTGAAGGGACTAGCGGAGAGACCCAGTACTTC.

This rearrangement joins TRBV6-6 to TRBJ2-1; TRBD2 aligns across 9 bases. CDR3 length: 16 amino acids. The J segment lost 8 bases and the V segment lost 3 bases, leaving 11 bases of the junction unmatched. Germline assignment: CDR1 MNHNY and CDR2 SVGAGI (reference sequence). The CDR3 region has the DNA TGTGCCAGCAGTTATTTTGGGGCGGGGGGGCACGATGAGCAGTTCTTC. Encoded protein: CASSYFGAGGHDEQFF.

Only one count was recorded for this clone. V usage is TRBV5-8 and J usage is TRBJ2-1; 9 nucleotides align to TRBD2. V gave up 7 bases and J gave up 3 bases; unmatched junction bases: 5. The CDR3 covers 14 residues. Germline CDR1 SGHTS, CDR2 YDEGEE. CDR3 region: CASRTSGYYNEQFF. The CDR3 region has the DNA TGTGCCAGCCGTACTAGCGGGTACTACAATGAGCAGTTCTTC.

This clone was seen once. The gene calls are TRBV11-2 and TRBJ2-5; 9 nucleotides match TRBD2. The CDR3 is 15 residues long. Germline CDR1 SGHAT, CDR2 FQNNGV. Trimming at V came to 5 bases and at J to 7 bases, leaving 11 bases not matched to a gene. As DNA, the CDR3 is TGTGCCAGCAGCGGAGTAGCGGGGGCCTCAAGGACCCAGTACTTC. Protein product: CASSGVAGASRTQYF. Looking up the rest from reference TRBV11-2 and TRBJ2-5 gives the full variable domain: EAGVAQSPRYKIIEKRQSVAFWCNPISGHATLYWYQQILGQGPKLLIQFQNNGVVDDSQLPKDRFSAERLKGVDSTLKIQPAKLEDSAVYLCASSGVAGASRTQYFGPGTRLLVL.

This clone showed up just once. The chain recombines TRBV7-6 with TRBJ2-1, with TRBD1 as a possible D gene (5 bases). The CDR3 is 13 amino acids. V was pared by 8 bases and J by 1 base, with 9 bases between. Germline-derived CDR1 and CDR2 are SGHVS and FNYEAQ. The CDR3 region has the DNA TGTGCCAGCTCAGGGCCTTCCTACAATGAGCAGTTCTTC. Protein sequence: CASSGPSYNEQFF.

The chain joins TRBV4-2 to TRBJ2-1, with 8 positions matching TRBD1. This CDR3 has 17 amino acids. From germline, CDR1 is LGHNA and CDR2 YNFKEQ. With V trimmed by 3 bases and J by 2 bases, 9 bases remained unmatched. The CDR3 sequence is CASSHTAQDRAYNEQFF. The CDR3 DNA sequence: TGTGCCAGCAGCCATACGGCTCAGGACAGGGCCTACAATGAGCAGTTCTTC.

This chain connects TRBV6-5 to TRBJ2-7; 9 bases align to TRBD1. From germline, CDR1 is MNHEY and CDR2 SVGAGI. The CDR3 consists of 12 residues. The junction had 1 base not matched to a gene; V was cut back by 5 bases and J by 5 bases. CDR3 sequence: CASSRTGDEQYV. The CDR3 DNA follows: TGTGCCAGCAGTAGGACAGGGGACGAGCAGTACGTC.

The gene calls are TRBV7-2 and TRBJ2-3, with 9 bases aligning to TRBD2. This CDR3 has 19 amino acids. The trim removed 3 bases at V and 4 bases at J, leaving 17 bases unmatched. Germline V gene data show CDR1 as SGHTA and CDR2 as FQGNSA. CDR3 protein: CASSFAARGGAGTADTQYF. The CDR3 region has the DNA TGTGCCAGCAGCTTCGCGGCGCGGGGGGGGGCCGGGACTGCAGATACGCAGTATTTT.

J is TRBJ2-1 and V is TRBV5-6, with D unresolved. The CDR3 is 11 residues long. V lost 5 bases to trimming and J lost 9 bases, with 9 bases between them. The germline gives CDR1 SGHDT, CDR2 YYEEEE. CDR3 bases: TGTGCCAGCAGTATCCAGTCTGAGCAGTTCTTC. It specifies CASSIQSEQFF.

J is TRBJ1-1 and V is TRBV12-3 or TRBV12-4, with 8 nucleotides matching TRBD1. With 5 bases clipped from V and 7 bases from J, the junction kept 6 bases outside the gene matches. The CDR3 sequence is 13 residues long. The CDR3 DNA follows: TGTGCCAGCAGTGTAGGACAGGGCCATGAAGCTTTCTTT. This encodes CASSVGQGHEAFF.

The V and J genes are TRBV7-3 and TRBJ2-1, with 7 nucleotides matching TRBD2. With V trimmed by 5 bases and J by 7 bases, 11 bases remained unmatched. The germline gives CDR1 SGHTA, CDR2 FQGTGA. This CDR3 has 15 residues. The CDR3 protein is CASSERVGGPNEQFF. CDR3 bases: TGTGCCAGCAGCGAGAGGGTGGGAGGGCCAAATGAGCAGTTCTTC.

The rearrangement links TRBV6-1 to TRBJ1-1, with no clear D. The CDR3 sequence is 15 residues long. Germline V gene lookup returns CDR1 MNHNS and CDR2 SASEGT. V dropped 2 bases and J dropped 0 bases, with 10 bases sitting between them. CDR3 in amino acids: CASSEFEGMNTEAFF. The CDR3 DNA follows: TGTGCCAGCAGTGAATTTGAGGGAATGAACACTGAAGCTTTCTTT.

V usage is TRBV6-5 and J usage is TRBJ2-2, with 7 bases matching TRBD2. V shed 8 bases and J 0 bases; nucleotides not matched to a gene: 6. Germline V gene lookup returns CDR1 MNHEY and CDR2 SVGAGI. The CDR3 extends over 15 amino acids. The DNA for the CDR3 is TGTGCCAGCGCCCGGGGGAGGGCGAACACCGGGGAGCTGTTTTTT. It codes for CASARGRANTGELFF.

The chain joins TRBV12-5 to TRBJ2-3; D unclear. The CDR3 has 21 amino acids. Germline assignment: CDR1 LGHNT and CDR2 FRNRAP. The V end was cut by 5 bases, the J end by 4 bases, with 34 bases between. The CDR3 nucleotides read TGTGCTAGTGGTCCCTCGGTTTTTTTCCGACCGTGGTTTTCTCGGGCAGATACGCAGTATTTT. This sequence encodes CASGPSVFFRPWFSRADTQYF.

The rearrangement uses TRBV30 and TRBJ1-4; D not resolved. V was shortened by 6 bases and J by 8 bases, with 7 bases between the two germline ends. Germline loops: CDR1 GTSNPN, CDR2 SVGIG (reference sequence). CDR3 size: 10 residues. The DNA for the CDR3 is TGTGCCTGCAGCGGGGAAAAACTGTTTTTT. The encoded protein is CACSGEKLFF.

The CDR3 reads CASSPLRTGTDTQYF. CDR3 DNA: TGTGCCAGCTCACCTCTGCGGACAGGGACAGATACGCAGTATTTT. This chain uses TRBV18 with TRBJ2-3; 8 bases align to TRBD1. CDR3 length: 15 amino acids. Per germline, CDR1 KGHSH and CDR2 LQKENI. The trim removed 3 bases at V and 3 bases at J, leaving 5 bases unmatched.

This sequence joins TRBV12-3 or TRBV12-4 and TRBJ1-1; no clear D. The CDR3 has 12 residues. V gave up 8 bases and J gave up 2 bases, with 9 bases separating them. CDR3 region: CASRGSNTEAFF. The CDR3 DNA sequence: TGTGCCAGCCGAGGTTCTAACACTGAAGCTTTCTTT.

The chain links TRBV24-1 to TRBJ2-3; 10 bases line up with TRBD2. The V gene's germline CDR1 is KGHDR and CDR2 SFDVKD. The trim removed 9 bases at V and 5 bases at J, leaving 13 bases unmatched. This CDR3 is 16 amino acids long. In nucleotides, the CDR3 is TGTGCCACCCAGGCGGGATTAGCGGGAGGAGGAGATACGCAGTATTTT. Protein sequence: CATQAGLAGGGDTQYF.

The V call is TRBV27, the J call TRBJ2-7, with 8 bases that match TRBD1. Trimming at V came to 2 bases and at J to 3 bases, leaving 3 bases not matched to a gene. Germline V CDR1 and CDR2: MNHEY, SMNVEV (reference sequence). CDR3 size: 14 residues. The CDR3 bases are TGTGCCAGCAGTTTAAGGACAGGGCGCTACGAGCAGTACTTC. Amino acid sequence: CASSLRTGRYEQYF.

The V gene is TRBV24-1, the J gene TRBJ2-6, with D possibly matching TRBD1 (6 bases). The ends were cut back, 5 bases at V and 0 bases at J, with 13 bases in the middle. The CDR3 is 17 residues long. CDR1 is KGHDR and CDR2 is SFDVKD in the germline V gene. The CDR3 region is CATSAVAGDSGANVLTF. CDR3 nucleotide sequence: TGTGCCACCAGTGCGGTCGCAGGGGACTCTGGGGCCAACGTCCTGACTTTC.